This TCR beta chain emerged from a study of blood T cell repertoires in COVID-19 (dated by TCRdb to the early 2020s). For context, the study as a whole: The collaborator samples originated in the United States, Italy and Spain and spanned the acute and convalescent phases of COVID-19. Subjects who had been exposed to COVID-19, were actively infected with it, or had recovered from it provided the deeply sampled blood TCRbeta repertoires that made up the dataset. A freely available public database, intended as a resource for researchers studying the immune response to SARS-CoV-2, is where the repertoires were released. The prospective study material was composed of cDNA or gDNA derived from T cells, B-cell-depleted T cells, or PBMCs. The samples were drawn from two sources: the first 160 participants of the ongoing ImmuneRACE study, and fewer than 1,500 subjects contributed by 6 global collaborators. The sample metadata nearly always contained a de-identified subject ID, COVID-19 status, age in years and sex. HLA class I and class II types, where available, came from metadata supplied by the sample provider rather than from assay-based typing. General study outcomes and caveats: The quantity of clinical and demographic metadata differed by source and by participant and was supplied without curation.

With respect to this clone: Its antigen specificity is not known. The sample holds no much larger clone one base away, and base qualities are not on file.

The germline V gene encodes CDR1 SGHNT and CDR2 YYREEE (reference sequence). CDR3 length: 15 amino acids, cysteine to phenylalanine. The retained sequence is limited to the CDR3, 45 bases, with the frame set at the first base. Here V drops 2 bases and J drops 4 bases, and the junction holds 7 bases not matched to any gene. Collaborating institutions collected whole blood in K2EDTA tubes following their own protocols. For TCRbeta analysis, collaborator samples were shipped as frozen whole blood, as isolated PBMCs, or as DNA extracted from either sample type. The immunoSEQ Assay, a bias-controlled multiplex PCR, was used to amplify TCRbeta CDR3 regions from genomic DNA. As for how the authors treated the data: The number of nucleated cells in each sample was estimated from the amplification of reference gene primers within the assay. Sequence reads were collapsed and filtered to measure the absolute abundance of every unique TCRbeta CDR3 rearrangement. Productive Simpson clonality was computed per sample as the square root of Simpson's diversity index over productive rearrangements. TCRdb limited this immuneACCESS table to in-frame rearrangements with V and J called. A share of clones is missing; checked studies link under half to unresolved V genes, and the rest is unexplained. That table supplies the V and J calls and clone size; D and trimming were determined from the DNA. Counted in this sample were 250,000 to 400,000 clones; 87% of them appeared once. 1% of the sample is in the top ten clones.

The sequence links TRBV5-4 to TRBJ1-2; 8 nucleotides in the junction match TRBD1. Sequenced sample: peripheral blood. The TCR comes from a man in his fifties with active or convalescent COVID-19. The CDR3 in this case is CASSFGQGAVYGYTF. The nucleotide sequence is given as TGTGCCAGCAGCTTCGGGCAGGGGGCTGTCTATGGCTACACCTTC.